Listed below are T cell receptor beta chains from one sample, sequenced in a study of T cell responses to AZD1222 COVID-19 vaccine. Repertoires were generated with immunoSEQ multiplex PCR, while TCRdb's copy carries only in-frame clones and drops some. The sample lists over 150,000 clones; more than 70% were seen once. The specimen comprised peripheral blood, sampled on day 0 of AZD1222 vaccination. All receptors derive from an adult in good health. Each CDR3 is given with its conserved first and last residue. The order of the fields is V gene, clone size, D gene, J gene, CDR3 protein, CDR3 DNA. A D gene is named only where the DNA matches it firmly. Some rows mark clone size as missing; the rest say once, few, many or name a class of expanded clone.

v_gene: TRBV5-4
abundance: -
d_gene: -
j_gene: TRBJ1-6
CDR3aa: CASSFGRSNSPLHF
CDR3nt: TGTGCCAGCAGCTTCGGCAGGTCTAATTCACCCCTCCACTTT

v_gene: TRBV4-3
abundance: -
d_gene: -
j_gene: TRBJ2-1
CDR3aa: CASSQARMRENEQFF
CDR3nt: TGCGCCAGCAGCCAAGCTAGAATGAGAGAGAATGAGCAGTTCTTC

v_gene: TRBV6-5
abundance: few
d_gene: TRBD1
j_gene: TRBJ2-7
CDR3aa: CASSRDRAYEQYF
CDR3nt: TGTGCCAGCAGTCGGGACAGGGCCTACGAGCAGTACTTC

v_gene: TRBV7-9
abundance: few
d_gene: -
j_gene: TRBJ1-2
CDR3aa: CASSLTQGTYYGYTF
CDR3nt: TGTGCCAGCAGCTTAACCCAGGGGACCTACTATGGCTACACCTTC

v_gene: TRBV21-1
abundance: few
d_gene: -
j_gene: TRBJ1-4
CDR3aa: CASIDPGQVNQGPNEKLFF
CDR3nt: TGTGCCAGCATCGATCCGGGACAGGTCAATCAGGGGCCTAATGAAAAACTGTTTTTT

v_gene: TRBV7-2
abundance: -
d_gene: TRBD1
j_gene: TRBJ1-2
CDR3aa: CASSLSPGGNYGYTF
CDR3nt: TGTGCCAGCAGCTTATCGCCAGGGGGCAACTATGGCTACACCTTC

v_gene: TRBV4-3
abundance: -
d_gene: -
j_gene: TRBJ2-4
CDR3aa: CASSQDSGVNIQYF
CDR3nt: TGCGCCAGCAGCCAAGATTCGGGGGTGAACATTCAGTACTTC

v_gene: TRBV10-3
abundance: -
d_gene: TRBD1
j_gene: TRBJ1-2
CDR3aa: CAISDQGQGNYGYTF
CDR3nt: TGTGCCATCAGTGATCAGGGACAGGGGAACTATGGCTACACCTTC

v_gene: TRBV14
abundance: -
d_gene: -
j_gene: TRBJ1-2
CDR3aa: CASSQVYGGDGYTF
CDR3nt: TGTGCCAGCAGCCAAGTATATGGGGGCGATGGCTACACCTTC

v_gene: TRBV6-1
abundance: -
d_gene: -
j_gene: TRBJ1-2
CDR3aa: CASSAPAGVEGYGYTF
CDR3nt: TGTGCCAGCAGTGCCCCCGCGGGGGTAGAGGGCTATGGCTACACCTTC

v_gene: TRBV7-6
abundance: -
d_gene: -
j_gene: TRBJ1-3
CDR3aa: CASGVWRPSRF
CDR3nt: TGTGCCAGCGGGGTTTGGAGGCCCTCACGGTTT

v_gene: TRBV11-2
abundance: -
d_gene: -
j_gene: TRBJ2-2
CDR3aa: CASSPPGGELFF
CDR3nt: TGTGCCAGCAGCCCGCCGGGGGGGGAGCTGTTTTTT

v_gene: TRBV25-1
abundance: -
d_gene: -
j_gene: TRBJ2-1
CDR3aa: CASKEGVNEQFF
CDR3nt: TGTGCCAGCAAGGAGGGGGTAAATGAGCAGTTCTTC

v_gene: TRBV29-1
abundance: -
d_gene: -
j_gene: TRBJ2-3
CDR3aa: CSVDRQTSISTDTQYF
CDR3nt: TGCAGCGTCGACCGGCAAACTAGCATCTCCACAGATACGCAGTATTTT

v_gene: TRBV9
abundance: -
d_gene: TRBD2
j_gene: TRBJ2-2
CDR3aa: CASSATERGRSGELFF
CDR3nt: TGTGCCAGCAGCGCCACGGAGCGGGGGAGGTCCGGGGAGCTGTTTTTT

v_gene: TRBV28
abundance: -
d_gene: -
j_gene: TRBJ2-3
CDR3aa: CASSLWTAMADTQYF
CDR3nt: TGTGCCAGCAGTCTCTGGACCGCGATGGCAGATACGCAGTATTTT

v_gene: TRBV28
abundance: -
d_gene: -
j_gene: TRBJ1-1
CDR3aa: CASTPRPRVGTEAFF
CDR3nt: TGTGCCAGCACCCCCCGGCCCAGGGTGGGCACTGAAGCTTTCTTT

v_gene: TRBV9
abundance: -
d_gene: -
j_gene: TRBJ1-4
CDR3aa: CASSDHHEKLFF
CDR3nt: TGTGCCAGCAGCGACCATCATGAAAAACTGTTTTTT

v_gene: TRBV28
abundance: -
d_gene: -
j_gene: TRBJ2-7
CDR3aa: CASSLGGLFNSYEQYF
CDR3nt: TGTGCCAGCAGTTTGGGGGGACTTTTCAACTCCTACGAGCAGTACTTC

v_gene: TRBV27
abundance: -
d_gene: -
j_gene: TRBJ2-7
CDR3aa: CASVGTGAMRQYF
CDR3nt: TGTGCCAGCGTTGGGACGGGGGCAATGCGGCAGTACTTC

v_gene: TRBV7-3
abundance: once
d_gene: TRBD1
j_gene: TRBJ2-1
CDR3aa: CASRAFPVDGTGVGYNEQFF
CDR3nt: TGTGCCAGCAGGGCTTTTCCTGTTGACGGGACAGGGGTTGGTTACAATGAGCAGTTCTTC

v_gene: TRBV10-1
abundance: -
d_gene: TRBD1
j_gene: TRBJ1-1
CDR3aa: CASSAFTGGTEAFF
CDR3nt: TGCGCCAGCAGTGCTTTTACAGGGGGAACTGAAGCTTTCTTT

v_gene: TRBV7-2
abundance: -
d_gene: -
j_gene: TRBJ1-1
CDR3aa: CASSLAGDTEAFF
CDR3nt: TGTGCCAGCAGCTTAGCGGGGGACACTGAAGCTTTCTTT

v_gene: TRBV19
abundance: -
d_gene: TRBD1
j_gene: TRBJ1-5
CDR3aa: CASSIARRGPSNQPQHF
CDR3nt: TGTGCCAGTAGTATAGCCCGCAGGGGGCCCAGCAATCAGCCCCAGCATTTT

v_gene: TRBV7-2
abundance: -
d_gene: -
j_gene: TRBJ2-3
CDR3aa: CASSLQGGDTQYF
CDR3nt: TGTGCCAGCAGCTTACAGGGGGGAGATACGCAGTATTTT

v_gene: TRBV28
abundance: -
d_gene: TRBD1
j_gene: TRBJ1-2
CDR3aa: CASSPTGGRNGYTF
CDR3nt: TGTGCCAGCAGCCCTACAGGGGGCAGGAATGGCTACACCTTC

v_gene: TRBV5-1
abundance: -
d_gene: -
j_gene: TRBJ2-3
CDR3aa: CASSNEQGDTQYF
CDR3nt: TGCGCCAGCAGCAACGAACAGGGAGATACGCAGTATTTT

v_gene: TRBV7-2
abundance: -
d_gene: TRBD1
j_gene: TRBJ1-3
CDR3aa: CASSYYRGSGNTIYF
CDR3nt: TGTGCCAGCAGCTACTACAGGGGATCTGGAAACACCATATATTTT

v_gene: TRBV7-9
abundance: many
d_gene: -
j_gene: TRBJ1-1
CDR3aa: CASSFGEAFF
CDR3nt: TGTGCCAGCAGCTTTGGGGAAGCTTTCTTT

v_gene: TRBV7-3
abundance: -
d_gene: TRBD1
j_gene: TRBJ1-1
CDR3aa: CASSYTGESTEAFF
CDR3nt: TGTGCCAGCAGCTATACAGGGGAGAGCACTGAAGCTTTCTTT

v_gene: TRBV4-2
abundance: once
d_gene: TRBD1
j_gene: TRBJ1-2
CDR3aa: CASSQADRRDSVVYGYTF
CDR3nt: TGTGCCAGCAGCCAAGCAGATCGTCGGGACAGCGTAGTCTATGGCTACACCTTC

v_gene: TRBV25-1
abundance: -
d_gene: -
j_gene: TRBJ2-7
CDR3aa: CASSEFQGHSYEQYF
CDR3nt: TGTGCCAGCAGTGAATTTCAGGGGCACTCCTACGAGCAGTACTTC

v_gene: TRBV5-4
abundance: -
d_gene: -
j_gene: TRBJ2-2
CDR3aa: CASTVQGRANTGELFF
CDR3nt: TGTGCCAGCACCGTGCAGGGGCGCGCGAACACCGGGGAGCTGTTTTTT

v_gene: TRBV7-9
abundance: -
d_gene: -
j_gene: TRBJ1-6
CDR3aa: CASSGPDYSPLHF
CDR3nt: TGTGCCAGCAGCGGACCTGATTATTCACCCCTCCACTTT

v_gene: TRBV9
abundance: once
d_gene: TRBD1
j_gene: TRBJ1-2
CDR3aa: CASGQGANYGYTF
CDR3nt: TGTGCCAGCGGACAGGGGGCTAACTATGGCTACACCTTC

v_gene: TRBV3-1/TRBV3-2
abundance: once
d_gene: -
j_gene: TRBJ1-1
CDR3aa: CASSLSGLMNTEAFF
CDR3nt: TGTGCCAGCAGCCTCTCAGGGTTGATGAACACTGAAGCTTTCTTT

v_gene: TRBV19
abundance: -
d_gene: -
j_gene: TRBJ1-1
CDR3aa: CASSMVPEGAFF
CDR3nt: TGTGCCAGTAGTATGGTACCCGAGGGTGCTTTCTTT

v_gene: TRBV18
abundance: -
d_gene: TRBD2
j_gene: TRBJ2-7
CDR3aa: CASSTLAPEQYF
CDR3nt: TGTGCCAGCTCAACACTAGCGCCCGAGCAGTACTTC

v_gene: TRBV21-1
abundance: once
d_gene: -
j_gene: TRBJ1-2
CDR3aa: CASSKVQSYGYTF
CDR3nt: TGTGCCAGCAGCAAAGTCCAGTCCTATGGCTACACCTTC

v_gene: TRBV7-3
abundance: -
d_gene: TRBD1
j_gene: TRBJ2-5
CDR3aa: CASSLNRGETQYF
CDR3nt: TGTGCCAGCAGCTTGAACAGGGGGGAGACCCAGTACTTC

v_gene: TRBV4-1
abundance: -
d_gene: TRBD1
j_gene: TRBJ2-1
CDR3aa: CASSLPQGSSYNEQFF
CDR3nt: TGCGCCAGCAGCCTCCCACAGGGGAGCTCCTACAATGAGCAGTTCTTC

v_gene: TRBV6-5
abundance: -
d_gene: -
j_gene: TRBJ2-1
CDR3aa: CASSYEGIPYNEQFF
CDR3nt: TGTGCCAGCAGTTACGAGGGGATCCCCTACAATGAGCAGTTCTTC

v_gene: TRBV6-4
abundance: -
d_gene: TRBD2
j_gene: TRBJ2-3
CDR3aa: CASSESVAGGNTDTQYF
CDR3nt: TGTGCCAGCAGTGAATCGGTAGCGGGGGGAAACACAGATACGCAGTATTTT

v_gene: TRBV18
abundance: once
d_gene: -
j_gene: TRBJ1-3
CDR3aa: CASSPPAGVGNTIYF
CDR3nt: TGTGCCAGCTCACCGCCGGCGGGGGTTGGAAACACCATATATTTT

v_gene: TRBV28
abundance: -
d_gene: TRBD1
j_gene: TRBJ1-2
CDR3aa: CASIQGARNYGYTF
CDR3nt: TGTGCCAGCATCCAGGGGGCTAGAAACTATGGCTACACCTTC

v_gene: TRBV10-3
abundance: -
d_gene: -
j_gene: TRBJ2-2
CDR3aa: CAISPGAGKTGELFF
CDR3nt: TGTGCCATCAGCCCCGGGGCGGGGAAGACCGGGGAGCTGTTTTTT

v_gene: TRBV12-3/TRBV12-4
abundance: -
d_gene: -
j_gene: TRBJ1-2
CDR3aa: CASSFKRFYGYTF
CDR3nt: TGTGCCAGCAGTTTTAAACGATTCTATGGCTACACCTTC

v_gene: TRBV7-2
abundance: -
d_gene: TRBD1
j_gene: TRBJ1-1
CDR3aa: CASSSGTGGTEAFF
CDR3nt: TGTGCCAGCAGCTCTGGGACAGGGGGGACTGAAGCTTTCTTT

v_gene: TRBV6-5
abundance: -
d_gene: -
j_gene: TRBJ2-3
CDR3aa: CASSYSGRFTDTQYF
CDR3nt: TGTGCCAGCAGTTACTCGGGGCGATTCACAGATACGCAGTATTTT